The 27 T cell receptor beta chains given below trace back to one sample, sequenced in a study of blood T cell repertoires in COVID-19. The assay was immunoSEQ multiplex PCR, and TCRdb's table has in-frame clones only and misses some. The sample shows more than 200,000 clones, roughly 86% of them seen only once. Sequenced material: peripheral blood. The receptors shown here come from a woman aged 60 to 75 with COVID-19, enrolled during active disease.

The chain links TRBV5-5 to TRBJ1-3, with 8 nucleotides matching TRBD1. Germline V gene lookup returns CDR1 SGHKS and CDR2 YYEKEE (reference sequence). This CDR3 is 14 amino acids long. Germline trimming cut 1 base from V and 4 bases from J; bases unmatched to any gene: 1. CDR3 DNA sequence: TGTGCCAGCAGCTTGAGGACAGGGGGAAACACCATATATTTT. This encodes CASSLRTGGNTIYF.

This clone was detected a few times. J is TRBJ2-2 and V is TRBV7-3; D is uncertain. This CDR3 spans 16 amino acids. Germline CDR1 SGHTA, CDR2 FQGTGA. V lost 5 bases and J lost 6, with 19 bases in between. The CDR3, as DNA: TGTGCCAGCAGCACGAAAGGCCAGGTCAAGGCCGGGGAGCTGTTTTTT. Translating it yields CASSTKGQVKAGELFF. Full variable domain (remainder filled in from reference TRBV7-3 and TRBJ2-2): GAGVSQTPSNKVTEKGKYVELRCDPISGHTALYWYRQSLGQGPEFLIYFQGTGAADDSGLPNDRFFAVRPEGSVSTLKIQRTERGDSAVYLCASSTKGQVKAGELFFGEGSRLTVL.

The V call is TRBV7-3, the J call TRBJ2-2; 7 nucleotides align to TRBD1. Germline V gene lookup returns CDR1 SGHTA and CDR2 FQGTGA. The length of the CDR3 is 17 residues. The J segment lost 6 bases and the V segment lost 0 bases, leaving 10 bases of the junction unmatched. This CDR3 reads CASSLTGGLVSAGELFF. DNA for the CDR3: TGTGCCAGCAGCTTAACAGGGGGCTTAGTTTCTGCCGGGGAGCTGTTTTTT.

The chain combines TRBV6-6 with TRBJ1-1; 7 nucleotides agree with TRBD1. Germline values: CDR1 MNHNY, CDR2 SVGAGI (reference sequence). The CDR3 loop spans 13 amino acids. V shed 7 bases and J 5 bases; nucleotides not matched to a gene: 7. CDR3 sequence reads: CASKEQGSTEAFF. The DNA for the CDR3 is TGTGCCAGCAAAGAACAGGGGAGTACTGAAGCTTTCTTT.

In this sample, this clone turned up once. V gene TRBV6-6 combines with J gene TRBJ1-1; 7 bases align to TRBD1. The CDR3 is made up of 13 amino acids. In germline, CDR1 is MNHNY, CDR2 SVGAGI (reference sequence). V was pared by 6 bases and J by 5 bases, with 6 bases of the junction left unmatched. The CDR3: CASRQGVTTEAFF. The CDR3 nucleotides read TGTGCCAGCAGGCAGGGGGTCACAACTGAAGCTTTCTTT.

This clone has only one observation. The V call is TRBV11-3, the J call TRBJ2-1, with D maybe TRBD2 (6 bases). The CDR3 sequence is 16 residues long. CDR1 and CDR2 from the germline V gene are SGHNT and YENEEA. Trimming removed 2 bases from V and 2 bases from J, with 13 bases in between. CDR3 sequence (DNA): TGTGCCAGCAGCTTAAAAGGCGGGAACCCCTACAATGAGCAGTTCTTC. Amino acids: CASSLKGGNPYNEQFF.

The chain carries TRBV7-9 and TRBJ1-4; D gene uncertain. V dropped 0 bases and J dropped 9 bases, with 5 bases sitting between them. Germline V gene data show CDR1 as SEHNR and CDR2 as FQNEAQ (reference sequence). There are 12 residues in the CDR3. The CDR3: CASSLASKKLFF. The CDR3 DNA follows: TGTGCCAGCAGCTTAGCGAGTAAAAAACTGTTTTTT.

The chain employs TRBV6-6 and TRBJ2-7; tentatively, D is TRBD1 (5 bases). The CDR3 has 16 residues. V was clipped by 0 bases and J by 3 bases, with 15 bases between them. Per the germline V gene, CDR1 is MNHNY and CDR2 is SVGAGI (reference sequence). CDR3 sequence reads: CASSYSNPRVGYEQYF. CDR3 nucleotide sequence: TGTGCCAGCAGTTACTCGAATCCCAGGGTGGGCTACGAGCAGTACTTC.

The CDR3 sequence is CASSLGGGSGANVLTF. CDR3 sequence (DNA): TGTGCCAGCAGCTTAGGAGGCGGCTCTGGGGCCAACGTCCTGACTTTC. The chain joins TRBV7-8 to TRBJ2-6; D not resolved. The CDR3 consists of 16 residues. V gave up 1 base and J gave up 0 bases, with 7 bases separating them. The germline V gene encodes CDR1 SGHVS and CDR2 FQNEAQ. The full variable domain, rest sourced from reference TRBV7-8 and TRBJ2-6, is GAGVSQSPRYKVAKRGQDVALRCDPISGHVSLFWYQQALGQGPEFLTYFQNEAQLDKSGLPSDRFFAERPEGSVSTLKIQRTQQEDSAVYLCASSLGGGSGANVLTFGAGSRLTVL.

The rearrangement uses TRBV6-5 and TRBJ1-2; tentatively, D is TRBD1 (5 bases). Deletions cut 6 bases from V and 8 bases from J, with 10 bases between. The V gene's germline CDR1 is MNHEY and CDR2 SVGAGI. This CDR3 comprises 11 residues. In DNA, the CDR3 is TGTGCCAGCAGCCCGGGGGTCGGCTACACCTTC. Translation gives CASSPGVGYTF.

The chain links TRBV6-1 to TRBJ2-1; D not certain. The CDR3 contains 15 residues. Trimming stripped 1 base from V and 5 bases from J, with 12 bases between. Germline CDR1 is MNHNS and CDR2 is SASEGT. CDR3 sequence reads: CASSEGNGPHNEQFF. The CDR3, as DNA: TGTGCCAGCAGTGAAGGGAATGGGCCCCACAATGAGCAGTTCTTC.

The J gene is TRBJ1-2, the V gene TRBV30; possible D gene TRBD1, 5 bases. Trimming cost V 0 bases and J 7 bases, with 15 bases left between them. The CDR3 consists of 14 residues. Looked up from germline, CDR1 is GTSNPN and CDR2 is SVGIG (reference sequence). The CDR3 region has the DNA TGTGCCTGGAGTGTAGTAGGGGTCGGCGGTGGCTACACCTTC. It codes for CAWSVVGVGGGYTF.

This clone was seen more than once but under ten times. The chain joins TRBV24-1 to TRBJ2-5; D perhaps matches TRBD1 (6 bases). The germline V gene encodes CDR1 KGHDR and CDR2 SFDVKD. V was cut by 1 base and J by 2 bases, with 10 bases left in between. The CDR3 has 15 residues. CDR3 residues: CATSDLSRGQETQYF. CDR3 bases: TGTGCCACCAGTGATTTAAGCAGGGGTCAAGAGACCCAGTACTTC.

This clone was observed a few times. The chain has TRBV5-5 and TRBJ1-1; D unclear. The CDR3 covers 15 residues. Trimming cost V 0 bases and J 1 base, with 10 bases left between them. Germline V lookup: CDR1 SGHKS, CDR2 YYEKEE (reference sequence). The chain's CDR3 is CASSLDTLANTEAFF. DNA for the CDR3: TGTGCCAGCAGCTTGGACACCCTTGCGAACACTGAAGCTTTCTTT.

The chain joins TRBV5-1 to TRBJ2-7, with 9 nucleotides matching TRBD1. V was clipped by 0 bases and J by 3 bases; unmatched bases: 4. CDR1 SGHRS and CDR2 YFSETQ come from the germline V gene. The CDR3 totals 15 residues. This CDR3 is CASSLAQGAFYEQYF. The CDR3 DNA reads as TGCGCCAGCAGCTTGGCACAGGGGGCCTTCTACGAGCAGTACTTC. The complete variable domain, with remaining parts taken from reference TRBV5-1 and TRBJ2-7, reads KAGVTQTPRYLIKTRGQQVTLSCSPISGHRSVSWYQQTPGQGLQFLFEYFSETQRNKGNFPGRFSGRQFSNSRSEMNVSTLELGDSALYLCASSLAQGAFYEQYFGPGTRLTVT.

The chain is built from TRBV6-5 and TRBJ2-7; 8 bases are a match to TRBD1. The germline V gene has CDR1 MNHEY and CDR2 SVGAGI. This CDR3 has 13 residues. Losses at the gene ends were 5 bases for V and 8 bases for J; bases not matched to a gene: 8. CDR3 in amino acids: CASSPGQDYKQYF. Written as DNA, the CDR3 is TGTGCCAGCAGTCCGGGACAGGATTACAAGCAGTACTTC.

V gene TRBV3-1 (or the pseudogene TRBV3-2) combines with J gene TRBJ2-5; D gene ambiguous. Germline CDR1 is LGHDT and CDR2 is YNNKEL (reference sequence). Trimming took off 7 bases at V and 2 bases at J, with 8 bases between the two ends. The CDR3 consists of 12 residues. The CDR3 loop is CASKDWQETQYF. CDR3 nucleotide sequence: TGTGCCAGCAAAGACTGGCAAGAGACCCAGTACTTC.

The chain employs TRBV5-4 and TRBJ1-2; TRBD1 aligns across 10 bases. J was trimmed by 8 bases and V by 0 bases; bases with no gene match: 10. CDR1 SGHNT and CDR2 YYREEE come from the germline V gene (reference sequence). The CDR3 runs to 16 residues. The CDR3 DNA reads as TGTGCCAGCAGCTTGGATCCCAGGGACAGGGGCGGCGGCTACACCTTC. Protein product: CASSLDPRDRGGGYTF.

Notes on this clone: Other DNA sequences in this sample translate to the same CDR3. The chain recombines TRBV18 with TRBJ2-3; 7 bases line up with TRBD2. This CDR3 is 14 amino acids long. Germline V gene lookup returns CDR1 KGHSH and CDR2 LQKENI. The ends lost 3 bases at V and 1 base at J; junction bases unmatched: 1. In DNA form, the CDR3 reads TGTGCCAGCTCACCCACTAGCGGCACAGATACGCAGTATTTT. Its protein is CASSPTSGTDTQYF.

The chain employs TRBV6-6 and TRBJ2-7; 7 nucleotides align to TRBD1. This CDR3 is built from 13 residues. Germline loops: CDR1 MNHNY, CDR2 SVGAGI (reference sequence). Losses at the gene ends were 7 bases for V and 5 bases for J; bases not matched to a gene: 8. The CDR3 DNA follows: TGTGCCAGCACCGACAGGGATTCGGACGAGCAGTACTTC. Translation: CASTDRDSDEQYF.

The J gene is TRBJ1-1, the V gene TRBV14, with D unclear. The length of the CDR3 is 13 residues. Germline assignment: CDR1 SGHDN and CDR2 FVKESK. V was pared by 0 bases and J by 8 bases, with 10 bases between. CDR3 DNA: TGTGCCAGCAGCCAAGATCTTGAGTCAGAAGCTTTCTTT. Amino acid sequence: CASSQDLESEAFF.

This clone was recorded only once. This chain connects TRBV5-8 to TRBJ2-3; maybe TRBD2 (6 bases). Germline V gene data show CDR1 as SGHTS and CDR2 as YDEGEE. V lost 0 bases and J 2 bases, leaving 16 bases between the germline ends. The CDR3 runs to 17 residues. The CDR3 DNA follows: TGTGCCAGCAGCTTGGCCAAGGGAGGCCGACTCACAGATACGCAGTATTTT. Protein: CASSLAKGGRLTDTQYF.

The gene calls are TRBV7-2 and TRBJ2-7, with D possibly being TRBD2 (6 bases). Between the trimmed V and J ends, which lost 2 bases and 2 bases, there was a span of 16 bases. This CDR3 is built from 16 residues. Per the germline V gene, CDR1 is SGHTA and CDR2 is FQGNSA. The CDR3 DNA follows: TGTGCCAGCAGCTTATCTATGGCTAGCGCCACCTACGAGCAGTACTTC. Translating it yields CASSLSMASATYEQYF.

The chain links TRBV4-2 to TRBJ1-2; 8 bases match TRBD1. The V segment lost 4 bases and the J segment 5 bases; nucleotides outside the gene matches: 12. The CDR3 extends over 16 amino acids. The germline CDR1 and CDR2 sequences are LGHNA and YNFKEQ. The CDR3 sequence is CASSLLNQGAQYGYTF. The CDR3 DNA reads TGTGCCAGCAGCCTATTGAACCAGGGGGCGCAATATGGCTACACCTTC.

This clone has more than one count but fewer than ten. The chain uses TRBV3-1 (or the pseudogene TRBV3-2) and TRBJ2-7; D might be TRBD1 (6 bases). The CDR3 totals 16 residues. Germline assignment: CDR1 LGHDT and CDR2 YNNKEL (reference sequence). V was pared by 3 bases and J by 0 bases, with 15 bases between. The CDR3 DNA reads as TGTGCCAGCAGCCAGTCACTAGGGGGACCCTCCTACGAGCAGTACTTC. Translated: CASSQSLGGPSYEQYF.

The V call is TRBV7-8, the J call TRBJ1-4; the D gene is possibly TRBD1 (6 bases). V lost 5 bases and J 2 bases, leaving 21 bases between the germline ends. The CDR3 loop spans 18 amino acids. Germline values: CDR1 SGHVS, CDR2 FQNEAQ. As DNA, the CDR3 is TGTGCCAGCAGCCTATACATCGGGGGGCTCGGGACTAATGAAAAACTGTTTTTT. Its translation: CASSLYIGGLGTNEKLFF.

The gene calls are TRBV18 and TRBJ1-2; 7 bases are a match to TRBD1. This CDR3 has 13 residues. V lost 7 bases to trimming and J lost 6 bases; unmatched junction nucleotides: 8. CDR1 is KGHSH, CDR2 LQKENI, per germline. The CDR3 region is CASFTSTGDGYTF. CDR3 nucleotide sequence: TGTGCCAGCTTCACCTCCACAGGGGATGGCTACACCTTC. The full variable domain, rest sourced from reference TRBV18 and TRBJ1-2, is NAGVMQNPRHLVRRRGQEARLRCSPMKGHSHVYWYRQLPEEGLKFMVYLQKENIIDESGMPKERFSAEFPKEGPSILRIQQVVRGDSAAYFCASFTSTGDGYTFGSGTRLTVV.